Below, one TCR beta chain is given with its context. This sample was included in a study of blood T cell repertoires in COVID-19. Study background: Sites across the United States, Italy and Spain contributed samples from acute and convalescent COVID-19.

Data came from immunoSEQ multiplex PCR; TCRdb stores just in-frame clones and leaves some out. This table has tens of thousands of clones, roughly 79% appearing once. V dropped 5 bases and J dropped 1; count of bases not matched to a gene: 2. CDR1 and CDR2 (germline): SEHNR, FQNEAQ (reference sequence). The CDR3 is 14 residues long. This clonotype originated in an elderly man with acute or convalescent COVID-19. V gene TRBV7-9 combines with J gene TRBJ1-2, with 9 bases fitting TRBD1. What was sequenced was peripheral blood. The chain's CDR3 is CASSVDRGNYGYTF. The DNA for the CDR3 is TGTGCCAGCAGCGTGGACAGGGGTAACTATGGCTACACCTTC.